This T cell receptor beta chain appears in the sequencing data of a study of blood T cell repertoires in COVID-19. Germline values: CDR1 SGHTA, CDR2 FQGNSA. The V gene lost 1 base and the J gene lost 7 bases, with 15 bases spanning the gap. The CDR3 contains 15 residues. The table came from immunoSEQ multiplex PCR; TCRdb's copy has only in-frame clones and leaves some out. Of fewer than 80,000 clones listed, roughly nine tenths were seen once; the top ten hold around 7.9%. This TCR was sampled from a man between 25 and 39 years old with acute or convalescent COVID-19. The chain carries TRBV7-2 and TRBJ2-3, with D possibly matching TRBD2 (5 bases). Source material: peripheral blood. The CDR3 DNA follows: TGTGCCAGCAGCTTAGGATCGGGGAAGCAATATACGCAGTATTTT. Protein sequence: CASSLGSGKQYTQYF.